This T cell receptor (beta chain) was identified in a study of blood T cell repertoires in COVID-19. This clone was observed a few times. In the authors' methods: Nucleated cell number was recorded as an estimate derived from reference gene primer amplification. Assay used: immunoSEQ multiplex PCR; TCRdb lists only in-frame clones, some missing. The V and J calls and clone size were taken over from that table, and D and trimming were inferred from the DNA. The sample holds some 350,000 clones; around 87% are singletons and the top ten take about 5.7%. The CDR3 covers 15 residues. The J segment lost 4 bases and the V segment lost 1 base, leaving 6 bases of the junction unmatched. CDR1 is SGHRS, CDR2 YFSETQ, per germline.

The sequencing input was PBMCs or T cells enriched from blood (not recorded which). This TCR was recovered from a woman in her twenties or thirties who had recovered from COVID-19. The genes are TRBV5-1 and TRBJ2-5; 8 bases match TRBD1. This CDR3 reads CASSLSRQGAETQYF. The CDR3 DNA reads TGCGCCAGCAGCTTGTCCCGGCAGGGGGCAGAGACCCAGTACTTC.